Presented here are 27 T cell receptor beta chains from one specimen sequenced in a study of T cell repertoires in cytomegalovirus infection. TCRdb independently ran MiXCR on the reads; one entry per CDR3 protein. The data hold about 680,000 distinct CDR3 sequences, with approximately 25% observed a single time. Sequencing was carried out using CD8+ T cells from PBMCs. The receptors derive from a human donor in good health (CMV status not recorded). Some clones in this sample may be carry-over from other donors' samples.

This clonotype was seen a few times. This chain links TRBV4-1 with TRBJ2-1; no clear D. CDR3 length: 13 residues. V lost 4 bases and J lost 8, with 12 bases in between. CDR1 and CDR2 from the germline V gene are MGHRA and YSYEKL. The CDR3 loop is CASSRAEEHEQFF. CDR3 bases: TGCGCCAGCAGCCGCGCCGAGGAACATGAGCAGTTCTTC.

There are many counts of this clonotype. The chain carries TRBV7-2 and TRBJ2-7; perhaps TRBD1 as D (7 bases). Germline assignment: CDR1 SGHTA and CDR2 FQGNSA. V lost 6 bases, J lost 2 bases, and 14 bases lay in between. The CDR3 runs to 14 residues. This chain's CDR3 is CASRRGQGAYEQYF. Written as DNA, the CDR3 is TGTGCCAGCAGGCGGGGCCAGGGGGCCTACGAGCAGTACTTC.

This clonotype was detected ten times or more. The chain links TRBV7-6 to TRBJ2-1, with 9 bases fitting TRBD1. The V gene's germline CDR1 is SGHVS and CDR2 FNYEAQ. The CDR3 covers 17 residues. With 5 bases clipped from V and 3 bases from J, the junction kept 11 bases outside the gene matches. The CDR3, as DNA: TGTGCCAGCAGCCGCTCTACCGGGACAGGGAACTACAATGAGCAGTTCTTC. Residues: CASSRSTGTGNYNEQFF.

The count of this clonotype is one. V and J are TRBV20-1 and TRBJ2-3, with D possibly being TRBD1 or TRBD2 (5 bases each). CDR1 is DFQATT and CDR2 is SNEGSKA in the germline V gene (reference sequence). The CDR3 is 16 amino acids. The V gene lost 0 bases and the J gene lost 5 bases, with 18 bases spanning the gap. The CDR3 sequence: CSARDVPGRPVDTQYF. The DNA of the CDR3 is TGCAGTGCTAGAGATGTACCGGGGCGACCGGTAGATACGCAGTATTTT.

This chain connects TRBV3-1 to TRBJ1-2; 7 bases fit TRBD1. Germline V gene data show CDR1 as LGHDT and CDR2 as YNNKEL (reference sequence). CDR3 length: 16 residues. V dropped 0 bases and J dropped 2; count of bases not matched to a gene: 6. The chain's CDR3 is CASSQDVMGQNYGYTF. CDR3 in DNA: TGTGCCAGCAGCCAAGACGTCATGGGACAGAACTATGGCTACACCTTC.

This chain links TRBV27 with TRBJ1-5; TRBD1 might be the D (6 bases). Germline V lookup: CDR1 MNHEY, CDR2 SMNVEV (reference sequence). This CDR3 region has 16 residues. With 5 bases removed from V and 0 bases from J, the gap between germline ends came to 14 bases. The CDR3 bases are TGTGCCAGCAGTGGTCAAGGGGGTTATAGCAATCAGCCCCAGCATTTT. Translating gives CASSGQGGYSNQPQHF.

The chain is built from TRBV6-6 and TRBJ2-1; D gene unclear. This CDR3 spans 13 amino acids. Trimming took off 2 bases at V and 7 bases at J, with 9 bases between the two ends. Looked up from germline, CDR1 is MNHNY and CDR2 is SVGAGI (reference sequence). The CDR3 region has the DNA TGTGCCAGCAGTTACGGGGATAGTAATGAGCAGTTCTTC. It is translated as CASSYGDSNEQFF.

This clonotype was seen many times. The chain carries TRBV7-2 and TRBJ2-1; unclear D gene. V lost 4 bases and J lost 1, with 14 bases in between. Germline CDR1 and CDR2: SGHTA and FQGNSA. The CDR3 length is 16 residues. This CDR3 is CASSSTEKTSYNEQFF. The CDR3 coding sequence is TGTGCCAGCAGCTCCACAGAGAAAACTTCCTACAATGAGCAGTTCTTC.

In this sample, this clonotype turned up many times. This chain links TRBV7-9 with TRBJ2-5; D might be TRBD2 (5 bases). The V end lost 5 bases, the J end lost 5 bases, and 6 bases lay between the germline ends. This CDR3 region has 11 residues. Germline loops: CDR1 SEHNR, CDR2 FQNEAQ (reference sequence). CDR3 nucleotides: TGTGCCAGCAGCCGGGGTGAGACCCAGTACTTC. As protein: CASSRGETQYF.

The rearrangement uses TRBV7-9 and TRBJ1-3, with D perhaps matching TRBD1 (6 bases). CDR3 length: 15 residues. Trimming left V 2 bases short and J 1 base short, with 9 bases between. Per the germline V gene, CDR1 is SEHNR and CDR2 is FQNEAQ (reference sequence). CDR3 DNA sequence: TGTGCCAGCAGCTTAACAGGGTATTCTGGAAACACCATATATTTT. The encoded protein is CASSLTGYSGNTIYF.

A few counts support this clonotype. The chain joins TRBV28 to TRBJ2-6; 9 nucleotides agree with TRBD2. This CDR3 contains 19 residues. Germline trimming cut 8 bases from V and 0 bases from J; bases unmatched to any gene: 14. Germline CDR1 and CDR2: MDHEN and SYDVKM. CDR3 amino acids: CASGFLSGLARSGANVLTF. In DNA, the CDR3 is TGTGCCAGCGGATTCTTGTCGGGACTAGCCCGCTCTGGGGCCAACGTCCTGACTTTC.

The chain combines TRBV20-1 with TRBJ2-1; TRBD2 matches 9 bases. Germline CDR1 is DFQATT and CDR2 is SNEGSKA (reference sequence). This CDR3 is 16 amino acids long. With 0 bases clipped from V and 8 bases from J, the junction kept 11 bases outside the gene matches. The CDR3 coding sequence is TGCAGTGCTAGAGATCTTCTAGCGGGGCGGTTCGATGAGCAGTTCTTC. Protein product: CSARDLLAGRFDEQFF.

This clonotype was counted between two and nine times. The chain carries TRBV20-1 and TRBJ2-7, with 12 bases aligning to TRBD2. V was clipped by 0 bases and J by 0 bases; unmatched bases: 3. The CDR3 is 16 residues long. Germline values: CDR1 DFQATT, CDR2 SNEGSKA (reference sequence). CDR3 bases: TGCAGTGCTAGAGACCGACTAGCGGGGGCCTCCTACGAGCAGTACTTC. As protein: CSARDRLAGASYEQYF.

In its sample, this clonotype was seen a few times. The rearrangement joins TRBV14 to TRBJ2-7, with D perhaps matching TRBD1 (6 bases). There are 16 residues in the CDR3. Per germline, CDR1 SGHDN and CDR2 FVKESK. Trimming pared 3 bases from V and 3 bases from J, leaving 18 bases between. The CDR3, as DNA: TGTGCCAGCAGCCACCCTTACGGCAGGGGTGGCTACGAGCAGTACTTC. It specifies CASSHPYGRGGYEQYF.

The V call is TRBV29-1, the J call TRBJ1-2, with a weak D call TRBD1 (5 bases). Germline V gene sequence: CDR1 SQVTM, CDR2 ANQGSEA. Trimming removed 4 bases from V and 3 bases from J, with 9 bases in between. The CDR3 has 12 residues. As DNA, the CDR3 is TGCAGCGTTGTGGGCAGGGACTATGGCTACACCTTC. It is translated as CSVVGRDYGYTF.

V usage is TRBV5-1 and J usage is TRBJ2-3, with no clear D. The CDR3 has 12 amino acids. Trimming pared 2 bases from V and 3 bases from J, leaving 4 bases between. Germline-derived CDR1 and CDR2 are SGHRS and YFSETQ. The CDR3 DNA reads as TGCGCCAGCAGCTTTGAGACAGATACGCAGTATTTT. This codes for CASSFETDTQYF.

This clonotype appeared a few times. In DNA form, the CDR3 reads TGTGCCAGCAGCTTATTGTCAGGGGGAATAGTGAACACTGAAGCTTTCTTT. Translating gives CASSLLSGGIVNTEAFF. This sequence joins TRBV5-6 and TRBJ1-1; 7 bases line up with TRBD1. The J segment lost 0 bases and the V segment lost 2 bases, leaving 10 bases of the junction unmatched. This CDR3 region has 17 residues. Germline CDR1 SGHDT, CDR2 YYEEEE.

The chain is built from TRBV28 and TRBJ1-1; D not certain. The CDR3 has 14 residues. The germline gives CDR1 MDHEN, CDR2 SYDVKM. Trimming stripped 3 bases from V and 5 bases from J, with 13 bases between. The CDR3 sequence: CASSLGGEVTEAFF. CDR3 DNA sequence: TGTGCCAGCAGTTTGGGTGGGGAGGTTACTGAAGCTTTCTTT.

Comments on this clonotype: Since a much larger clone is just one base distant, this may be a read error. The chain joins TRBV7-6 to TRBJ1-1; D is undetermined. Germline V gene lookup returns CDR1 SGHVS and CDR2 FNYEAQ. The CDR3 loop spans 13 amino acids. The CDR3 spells CGSSLEAGTEAFF. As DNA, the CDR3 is TGTGGCAGCAGCTTAGAAGCGGGCACTGAAGCTTTCTTT.

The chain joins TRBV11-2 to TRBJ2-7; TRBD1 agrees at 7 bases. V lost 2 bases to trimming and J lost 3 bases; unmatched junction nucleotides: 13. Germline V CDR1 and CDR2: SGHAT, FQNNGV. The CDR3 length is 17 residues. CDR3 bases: TGTGCCAGCAGCTTATGGGGACAGCTAGAGGTAGTCTACGAGCAGTACGTC. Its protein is CASSLWGQLEVVYEQYV.

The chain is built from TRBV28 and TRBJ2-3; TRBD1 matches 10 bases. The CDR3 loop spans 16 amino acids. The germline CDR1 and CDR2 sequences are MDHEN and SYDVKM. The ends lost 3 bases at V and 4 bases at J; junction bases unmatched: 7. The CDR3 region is CASSFRTGGEPDTQYF. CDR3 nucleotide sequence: TGTGCCAGCAGTTTCCGGACAGGGGGAGAGCCAGATACGCAGTATTTT.

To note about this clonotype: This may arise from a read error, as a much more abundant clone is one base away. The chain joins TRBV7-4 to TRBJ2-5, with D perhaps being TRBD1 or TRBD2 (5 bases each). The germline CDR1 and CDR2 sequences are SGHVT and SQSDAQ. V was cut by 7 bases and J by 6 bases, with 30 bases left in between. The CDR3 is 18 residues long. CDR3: CASIGQRGDLEAEKTQYF. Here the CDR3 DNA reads TGTGCCAGCATCGGCCAACGAGGGGACCTGGAAGCGGAAAAGACCCAGTACTTC. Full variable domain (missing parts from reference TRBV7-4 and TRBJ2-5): GAGVSQSPRYKVAKRGRDVALRCDSISGHVTLYWYRQTLGQGSEVLTYSQSDAQRDKSGRPSGRFSAERPERSVSTLKIQRTEQGDSAVYLCASIGQRGDLEAEKTQYFGPGTRLLVL.

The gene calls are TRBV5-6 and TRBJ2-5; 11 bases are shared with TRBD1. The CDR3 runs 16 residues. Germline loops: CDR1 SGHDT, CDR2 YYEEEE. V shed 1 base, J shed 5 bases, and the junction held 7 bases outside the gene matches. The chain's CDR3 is CASSLNRGQGEETQYF. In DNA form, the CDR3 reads TGTGCCAGCAGCTTGAACCGGGGACAGGGGGAGGAGACCCAGTACTTC.

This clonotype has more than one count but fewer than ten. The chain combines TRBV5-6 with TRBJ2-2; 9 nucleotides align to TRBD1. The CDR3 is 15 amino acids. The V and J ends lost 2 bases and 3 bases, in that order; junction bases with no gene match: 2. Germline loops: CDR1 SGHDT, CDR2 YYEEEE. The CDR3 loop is CASSFRDRDTGELFF. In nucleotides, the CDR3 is TGTGCCAGCAGCTTCCGGGACAGGGACACCGGGGAGCTGTTTTTT. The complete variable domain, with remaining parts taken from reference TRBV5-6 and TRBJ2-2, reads DAGVTQSPTHLIKTRGQQVTLRCSPKSGHDTVSWYQQALGQGPQFIFQYYEEEERQRGNFPDRFSGHQFPNYSSELNVNALLLGDSALYLCASSFRDRDTGELFFGEGSRLTVL.

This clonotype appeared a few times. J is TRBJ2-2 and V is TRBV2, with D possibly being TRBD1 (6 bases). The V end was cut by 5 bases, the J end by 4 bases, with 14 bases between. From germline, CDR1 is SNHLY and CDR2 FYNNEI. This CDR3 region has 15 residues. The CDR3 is CASSTGLRSTGELFF. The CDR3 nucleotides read TGTGCCAGCAGTACAGGGTTACGAAGCACCGGGGAGCTGTTTTTT.

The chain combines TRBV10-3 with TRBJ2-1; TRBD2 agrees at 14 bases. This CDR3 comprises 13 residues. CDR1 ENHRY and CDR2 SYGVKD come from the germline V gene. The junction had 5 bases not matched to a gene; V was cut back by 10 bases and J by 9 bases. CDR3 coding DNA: TGTGCCACCTGGACTAGCGGGGGGACTGAGCAGTTCTTC. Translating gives CATWTSGGTEQFF.

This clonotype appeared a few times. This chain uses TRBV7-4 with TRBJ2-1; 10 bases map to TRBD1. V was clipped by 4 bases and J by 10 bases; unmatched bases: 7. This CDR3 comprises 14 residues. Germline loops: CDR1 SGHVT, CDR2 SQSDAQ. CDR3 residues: CASSSDRGREEQFF. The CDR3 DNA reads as TGTGCCAGCAGCTCCGACAGGGGGCGCGAGGAGCAGTTCTTC.